Listed below are T cell receptor beta chains from one sample, sequenced in a study of T cells in Graves' hyperthyroidism and ophthalmopathy. Via MiXCR, TCRdb re-called the multiplex PCR reads, giving one row per CDR3 protein. The profile shows around 350,000 distinct CDR3 sequences, around 14% of them singletons. The material sequenced was blood. The receptors derive from a woman between 18 and 30 years old with Graves' hyperthyroidism. Both conserved end residues are part of each CDR3. D genes are given only for firm matches. Not all rows give a size; the values are once, few, many and, for expanded clones, a class.

NA	TRBV12-3/TRBV12-4	TRBJ2-3	many	TGTGCCAGCAGTTTAGGGGACACCACAGATACGCAGTATTTT	CASSLGDTTDTQYF
TRBD1	TRBV27	TRBJ2-1	many	TGTGCCAGCAGTTTATGGGGGACAGGGTCCAATGAGCAGTTCTTC	CASSLWGTGSNEQFF
TRBD1	TRBV7-9	TRBJ2-7	many	TGTGCCAGCAGCCGATCGCCGGGACAGGGAGACTACGAGCAGTACTTC	CASSRSPGQGDYEQYF
NA	TRBV4-1	TRBJ1-2	NA	TGCGCCAGCAGCCAACAGACGGGAGCATCGGATGGCTACACCTTC	CASSQQTGASDGYTF
NA	TRBV3-1	TRBJ2-7	many	TGTGCCAGCAGCCCCTCATGGCCGCTGGTAACCTACGAGCAGTACTTC	CASSPSWPLVTYEQYF
TRBD2	TRBV10-3	TRBJ2-1	many	TGTGCCATCAGACCTACTAGCGGGAGAGAATACAATGAGCAGTTCTTC	CAIRPTSGREYNEQFF
TRBD1	TRBV24-1	TRBJ2-5	many	TGTGCCACCAGTGATCCGCCCTGGATGACAGGGGGACTCCAAGAGACCCAGTACTTC	CATSDPPWMTGGLQETQYF
NA	TRBV11-2	TRBJ2-5	many	TGTGCCAGCAGCCGTAGGACAGACCAAGAGACCCAGTACTTC	CASSRRTDQETQYF
NA	TRBV12-3/TRBV12-4	TRBJ1-5	many	TGTGCCAGCAGATCGGACAGTCGGCAGCCCCAGCATTTT	CASRSDSRQPQHF
TRBD1	TRBV18	TRBJ1-4	many	TGTGCCAGCTCACCAACGACAGGGGAAATGGAAAAACTGTTTTTT	CASSPTTGEMEKLFF
NA	TRBV2	TRBJ1-6	many	TGTGCCAGCGCTGGGGTTCGCTCCTATAATTCACCCCTCCACTTT	CASAGVRSYNSPLHF
TRBD2	TRBV19	TRBJ2-7	many	TGTGCCAGCCATCCTAGCGGGAGGGTTCATTACGAGCAGTACTTC	CASHPSGRVHYEQYF
NA	TRBV9	TRBJ1-5	NA	TGTGCCAGCAGCGGCGGGGGTTCCCAGCCCCAGCATTTT	CASSGGGSQPQHF
NA	TRBV19	TRBJ2-7	many	TGTGCCAGTAGTATCGGGAATAGCGGAGACTACGAGCAGTACTTC	CASSIGNSGDYEQYF
TRBD2	TRBV7-8	TRBJ2-2	once	TGTGCCAGCAGCTTATTTAGGGGACTAGCGGGGGGGCGGAGCACCGGGGAGCTGTTTTTT	CASSLFRGLAGGRSTGELFF
NA	TRBV20-1	TRBJ1-2	NA	TGCAGTGTCACCAGGCCTCCCTCGGGCTACACCTTC	CSVTRPPSGYTF
NA	TRBV10-3	TRBJ1-2	few	TGTGCCATCACTGCTAACTATGGCTACACCTTC	CAITANYGYTF
NA	TRBV6-2/TRBV6-3	TRBJ2-3	NA	TGTGCCAGCTCAGAGGGGGGGGGGGGGGCAGATACGCAGTATTTT	CASSEGGGGADTQYF
TRBD1	TRBV14	TRBJ2-3	NA	TGTGCCAGCAGCCAAGTGACAGGGATCACAGATACGCAGTATTTT	CASSQVTGITDTQYF
TRBD1	TRBV28	TRBJ2-6	NA	TGTGCCAGCAGTACACAGGGGGCTGGGGCCAACGTCCTGACTTTC	CASSTQGAGANVLTF
TRBD1	TRBV12-3/TRBV12-4	TRBJ2-1	many	TGTGCCAGCACCCACGGACAGGGGAAGAGAAATGAGCAGTTCTTC	CASTHGQGKRNEQFF
NA	TRBV3-1	TRBJ1-1	many	TGTGCCAGCAGCCACGAACAGCGCACTGAAGCTTTCTTT	CASSHEQRTEAFF
TRBD2	TRBV7-9	TRBJ2-2	NA	TGTGCCAGCACCAATAGCGGGTTAATGTTCGGGGAGCTGTTTTTT	CASTNSGLMFGELFF
NA	TRBV7-2	TRBJ2-1	many	TGTGCCAGCAGCTTCCTAGCGAGGGAGCAGTTCTTC	CASSFLAREQFF
TRBD1	TRBV20-1	TRBJ2-7	many	TGCAGTGCTAGCCGGACAGGGTCAACCTACGAGCAGTACTTC	CSASRTGSTYEQYF
NA	TRBV10-3	TRBJ2-7	many	TGTGCCATCAGTGACCGGAGCTACGAGCAGTACTTC	CAISDRSYEQYF
TRBD2	TRBV5-1	TRBJ2-5	NA	TGCGCCAGCAGCTTGGGTAGCGGGAGTCGGCGGGAGACCCAGTACTTC	CASSLGSGSRRETQYF
NA	TRBV28	TRBJ1-1	NA	TGTGCCAGCAGTGATCCGGGACAAGAAGCTTTCTTT	CASSDPGQEAFF